The T cell receptor beta chain under discussion was sequenced for a study of T cell responses to AZD1222 COVID-19 vaccine. Germline assignment: CDR1 LNHDA and CDR2 SQIVND (reference sequence). This CDR3 region has 14 residues. J lost 7 bases, V lost 10 bases, and 10 bases had no gene match. The assay was immunoSEQ multiplex PCR, and TCRdb's table has in-frame clones only and misses some. Of about 120,000 clones in the sample, over 85% were seen once. The chain is built from TRBV19 and TRBJ1-4; 9 nucleotides match TRBD1. The receptor was derived from an adult in good health. Sequenced here: peripheral blood, sampled on day 0 of AZD1222 vaccination. CDR3 sequence: CATLQDRGGEKLFF. The CDR3 region has the DNA TGTGCCACCCTACAGGACAGGGGAGGTGAAAAACTGTTTTTT.